The sequence of this TCR beta chain was determined in a study of blood T cells in healthy people across ages. Study-wide findings and caveats: Naive CD4+ cells and diversity were both higher in long-lived donors than in aged donors. Estimated diversity, derived from one million T cells, was regarded as an underestimate.

Through a sample-barcoded 5' primer and a J-beta primer mix, a second PCR was run for 7 to 11 cycles. Each CDR3 protein gets one entry after TCRdb re-called the 5' RACE reads with MiXCR. The table includes 1.5 million to 2 million distinct CDR3 sequences, approximately 28% detected once. After removal of 3 bases from V and 0 bases from J, the junction contained 9 bases not matched to a gene. There are 18 residues in the CDR3. Germline lookup yields CDR1 SGHAT and CDR2 FQNNGV. A remark on this clonotype: Its antigen is as yet unknown.

The receptor was derived from a woman aged 25 to 45 in good health. The chain uses TRBV11-2 and TRBJ2-1, with 9 bases lining up with TRBD2. Sequenced material: blood. The CDR3: CASSFRASGISSYNEQFF. The CDR3 DNA follows: TGTGCCAGCAGCTTCAGGGCTAGCGGGATAAGCTCCTACAATGAGCAGTTCTTC.